This is a list of T cell receptor beta chains from one sample in a study of T cells after yellow fever vaccination. MiXCR was run by TCRdb on the 5' RACE reads, yielding one entry per CDR3 protein. The sample has under 300,000 distinct CDR3 sequences; 13% are singletons. The sample in question was CD4+ T cells sorted from PBMCs, obtained 45 days after the yellow fever booster vaccination. The receptors were sampled from a young man who received the YFV17D yellow fever vaccine. Each CDR3 is given with its conserved first and last residue. The D gene is left open where the match is weak. Not every row has a clone size; where given, it reads once, few, many or a size class.

V	size	J	D	CDR3	DNA
TRBV6-2/TRBV6-3	.	TRBJ1-1	TRBD1	CASSPGGGFNENTEAFF	TGTGCCAGCAGCCCGGGAGGGGGCTTTAATGAGAACACTGAAGCTTTCTTT
TRBV6-2/TRBV6-3	.	TRBJ2-2	TRBD2	CASRRLAENTGELFF	TGTGCCAGCAGGCGACTAGCGGAGAACACCGGGGAGCTGTTTTTT
TRBV24-1	.	TRBJ2-7	TRBD1	CATGQGGSYEQYF	TGTGCCACCGGACAGGGCGGATCCTACGAGCAGTACTTC
TRBV7-9	.	TRBJ1-1	.	CASSTVGPYGAFF	TGTGCCAGCAGCACCGTCGGCCCCTACGGAGCTTTCTTT
TRBV20-1	.	TRBJ2-7	TRBD2	CSARAGTSLYEQYF	TGCAGTGCTAGGGCCGGGACTAGCCTCTACGAGCAGTACTTC
TRBV11-2	.	TRBJ2-5	TRBD1	CASSNRQGRVETQYF	TGTGCCAGCAGCAACAGACAGGGAAGGGTGGAGACCCAGTACTTC
TRBV5-1	few	TRBJ2-5	.	CASSPGVQGQETQYF	TGCGCCAGCAGCCCGGGGGTACAGGGGCAAGAGACCCAGTACTTC
TRBV29-1	.	TRBJ2-5	.	CSEYIRRQETQYF	TGCAGCGAGTATATTAGGAGGCAAGAGACCCAGTACTTC
TRBV5-1	few	TRBJ1-1	.	CASSYLGGVDTEAFF	TGCGCCAGCAGCTACCTGGGAGGGGTGGACACTGAAGCTTTCTTT
TRBV3-1	.	TRBJ2-2	.	CASSQEVGPSGGELFF	TGTGCCAGCAGCCAGGAGGTGGGCCCGTCGGGCGGGGAGCTGTTTTTT
TRBV7-2	.	TRBJ2-1	TRBD2	CASRLAGAPSYNEQFF	TGTGCCAGCAGACTAGCGGGAGCTCCTTCTTACAATGAGCAGTTCTTC
TRBV12-3/TRBV12-4	few	TRBJ2-1	.	CASSYGGGGSIEQFF	TGTGCCAGCAGCTATGGGGGGGGCGGGAGCATTGAGCAGTTCTTC
TRBV5-1	.	TRBJ2-7	.	CASRSLGDYEQYF	TGCGCCAGCCGGTCGTTGGGGGATTACGAGCAGTACTTC
TRBV5-6	.	TRBJ2-7	TRBD2	CASSQSLAVSSYEQYF	TGTGCCAGCAGCCAATCACTAGCGGTAAGCTCCTACGAGCAGTACTTC
TRBV14	few	TRBJ2-5	TRBD2	CASSRASGIETQYF	TGTGCCAGCAGCCGGGCTAGCGGGATTGAGACCCAGTACTTC
TRBV29-1	few	TRBJ1-1	.	CSGQRPNTEAFF	TGCAGCGGACAGAGGCCGAACACTGAAGCTTTCTTT
TRBV9	.	TRBJ1-3	.	CASTQDFAGNTIYF	TGTGCCAGTACACAGGATTTCGCTGGAAACACCATATATTTT
TRBV20-1	.	TRBJ2-1	TRBD2	CSATIAGGPGLNNEQFF	TGCAGTGCTACCATAGCGGGAGGGCCGGGTTTAAACAATGAGCAGTTCTTC